The sequence of this T cell receptor beta chain was determined in a study of T cell repertoires in aging, cancer and after chemotherapy. Rearranged V-D-J TRB sequences were amplified with a mixed TRB-A/B primer pool. TCRdb independently ran MiXCR on the multiplex PCR reads; one entry per CDR3 protein. The table shows roughly 3,000 distinct CDR3 sequences, with roughly 25% occurring only once. TCR beta rearrangements were amplified from peripheral blood genomic DNA. Germline V CDR1 and CDR2: MRHNA, SNTAGT. This CDR3 has 13 residues. Trimming cost V 6 bases and J 0 bases, with 8 bases left between them. Only a few counts were recorded for this clonotype.

The sequenced sample was blood. The rearrangement uses TRBV6-4 and TRBJ1-2, with unresolved D. The TCR was taken from a human donor with a solid tumor. The CDR3 sequence is CASSDTPNYGYTF. Written as DNA, the CDR3 is TGTGCCAGCAGCGACACCCCTAACTATGGCTACACCTTC.